Below are 16 T cell receptor beta chains sequenced from a single sample in a study of T cells and Merkel cell carcinoma outcomes. The repertoire was sequenced with immunoSEQ multiplex PCR; TCRdb's copy has only in-frame clones and lacks some. The data contain about 2,000 clones, approximately 90% of them singletons. Sample: tumor tissue from Merkel cell carcinoma. These receptors all come from a human donor with Merkel cell carcinoma.

The chain combines TRBV6-1 with TRBJ2-1; D remains ambiguous. The length of the CDR3 is 13 residues. Trimming took 10 bases from V and 0 from J, leaving 10 bases between them. CDR1 and CDR2 (germline): MNHNS, SASEGT. CDR3: CATRVPSYNEQFF. Here the CDR3 DNA reads TGTGCCACACGGGTTCCCTCCTACAATGAGCAGTTCTTC.

The V call is TRBV4-1, the J call TRBJ2-7, with D possibly being TRBD1 (5 bases). Trimming left V 0 bases short and J 6 bases short, with 18 bases between. The CDR3 extends over 16 amino acids. Germline CDR1 MGHRA, CDR2 YSYEKL. The CDR3 DNA reads as TGCGCCAGCAGCCAAGACCCCGCAGGGAATCCCGCCGAGCAGTACTTC. Translated: CASSQDPAGNPAEQYF.

The sample holds a few counts of this clone. The rearrangement joins TRBV29-1 to TRBJ1-3; TRBD1 matches 8 bases. Germline values: CDR1 SQVTM, CDR2 ANQGSEA. J was trimmed by 7 bases and V by 7 bases; bases with no gene match: 12. The CDR3 contains 14 residues. The CDR3 is CSAPPPGGKNTIYF. The CDR3 nucleotides are TGCAGCGCCCCTCCCCCAGGGGGCAAGAACACCATATATTTT.

The chain couples TRBV29-1 to TRBJ2-7; D may be TRBD1 or TRBD2 (5 bases each). V was shortened by 0 bases and J by 4 bases, with 13 bases between the two germline ends. The CDR3 totals 14 residues. The germline CDR1 and CDR2 sequences are SQVTM and ANQGSEA. CDR3 amino acids: CSVEDDGAGYEQYF. The CDR3 bases are TGCAGCGTTGAAGATGACGGGGCTGGGTACGAGCAGTACTTC.

This rearrangement joins TRBV27 to TRBJ2-7; D gene uncertain. This CDR3 contains 14 residues. V lost 3 bases and J lost 5, with 14 bases in between. Per germline, CDR1 MNHEY and CDR2 SMNVEV (reference sequence). CDR3 protein: CASSFMDRTDEQYF. The CDR3 nucleotides read TGTGCCAGCAGTTTCATGGACCGAACGGACGAGCAGTACTTC.

The chain has TRBV6-1 and TRBJ2-7, with no clear D. The V gene lost 6 bases and the J gene lost 3 bases, with 9 bases spanning the gap. Germline lookup yields CDR1 MNHNS and CDR2 SASEGT. This CDR3 is 12 amino acids long. CDR3 in amino acids: CASRETVYEQYF. DNA for the CDR3: TGTGCCAGCAGGGAAACAGTCTACGAGCAGTACTTC.

Details on this clone: At one end, the junction sequence differs from germline, possibly due to a read error. V usage is TRBV4-1 and J usage is TRBJ2-2; D remains unclear. CDR3 length: 13 amino acids. Germline V gene sequence: CDR1 MGHRA, CDR2 YSYEKL. CDR3 bases: TGCGCCAGCAGCCAAGATAACATCGGGGAGCTGTTTTTT. Its protein product is CASSQDNIGELFF.

This chain joins TRBV28 and TRBJ2-2, with TRBD1 identical over 8 bases. Trimming removed 7 bases from V and 6 bases from J; junction bases left unmatched: 13. CDR1 MDHEN and CDR2 SYDVKM come from the germline V gene. The CDR3 is made up of 16 amino acids. The CDR3 DNA is TGTGCCAGCACCCCCCGACAGGGGCTAATGGCCGGGGAGCTGTTTTTT. It specifies CASTPRQGLMAGELFF. Combining the CDR3 with reference TRBV28 and TRBJ2-2 gives the whole variable domain DVKVTQSSRYLVKRTGEKVFLECVQDMDHENMFWYRQDPGLGLRLIYFSYDVKMKEKGDIPEGYSVSREKKERFSLILESASTNQTSMYLCASTPRQGLMAGELFFGEGSRLTVL.

The chain joins TRBV2 to TRBJ2-1; D might be TRBD2 (5 bases). The V and J ends lost 3 bases and 5 bases respectively, with 8 bases between them. Germline values: CDR1 SNHLY, CDR2 FYNNEI. The CDR3 totals 13 residues. The CDR3 DNA is TGTGCCAGCAGTGACCCGGGGAACAATGAGCAGTTCTTC. Protein product: CASSDPGNNEQFF.

The genes are TRBV7-6 and TRBJ2-2; D is uncertain. Trimming shortened V by 5 bases and J by 4 bases, and 8 bases separated the two germline ends. Germline V lookup: CDR1 SGHVS, CDR2 FNYEAQ. This CDR3 contains 13 residues. The CDR3 coding sequence is TGTGCCAGCAGCCTAACGGTCACCGGGGAGCTGTTTTTT. Its translation: CASSLTVTGELFF.

V and J are TRBV9 and TRBJ1-1; D is ambiguous. CDR1 is SGDLS, CDR2 YYNGEE, per germline. The CDR3 length is 13 residues. V lost 4 bases and J 1 base, leaving 8 bases between the germline ends. DNA for the CDR3: TGTGCCAGCAGCCGTTCGGCGAACACTGAAGCTTTCTTT. Translating gives CASSRSANTEAFF. Variable domain in full (rest from reference TRBV9 and TRBJ1-1): DSGVTQTPKHLITATGQRVTLRCSPRSGDLSVYWYQQSLDQGLQFLIQYYNGEERAKGNILERFSAQQFPDLHSELNLSSLELGDSALYFCASSRSANTEAFFGQGTRLTVV.

V gene TRBV6-1 combines with J gene TRBJ2-7, with 9 bases identical to TRBD1. Germline CDR1 reads MNHNS; CDR2 reads SASEGT. The length of the CDR3 is 14 residues. V dropped 4 bases and J dropped 5; count of bases not matched to a gene: 6. CDR3 coding DNA: TGTGCCAGCAGTGTTTGGGACAGGGCAAACGAGCAGTACTTC. It translates to CASSVWDRANEQYF.

This chain uses TRBV6-1 with TRBJ2-3, with D unclear. The V gene's germline CDR1 is MNHNS and CDR2 SASEGT. The CDR3 runs 13 residues. Trimming left V 0 bases short and J 6 bases short, with 7 bases between. This CDR3 is CASSEAPRDTQYF. The CDR3 DNA reads TGTGCCAGCAGTGAAGCGCCGCGGGATACGCAGTATTTT.

The rearrangement joins TRBV7-6 to TRBJ2-7; the match to TRBD1 covers 9 bases. Germline loops: CDR1 SGHVS, CDR2 FNYEAQ. This CDR3 has 14 residues. The junction had 6 bases not matched to a gene; V was cut back by 3 bases and J by 6 bases. In DNA, the CDR3 is TGTGCCAGCAGCTTCCGGGACAGGGCCCGCGAGCAGTACTTC. Protein: CASSFRDRAREQYF.

This rearrangement joins TRBV7-2 to TRBJ2-1; possibly TRBD2 for D (6 bases). This CDR3 contains 16 residues. V lost 4 bases and J lost 1, with 14 bases in between. Germline V gene data show CDR1 as SGHTA and CDR2 as FQGNSA. The chain's CDR3 is CASSSPGGGSYNEQFF. The CDR3 coding sequence is TGTGCCAGCAGCTCCCCCGGGGGAGGTTCCTACAATGAGCAGTTCTTC.

CDR3 amino acids: CASSLYRAGESYGYTF. In DNA form, the CDR3 reads TGCGCCAGCAGCTTGTATAGGGCAGGGGAGTCCTATGGCTACACCTTC. This rearrangement joins TRBV5-1 to TRBJ1-2; TRBD1 might be the D (6 bases). This CDR3 region has 16 residues. Trimming left V 1 base short and J 4 bases short, with 17 bases between. Germline CDR1 is SGHRS and CDR2 is YFSETQ.